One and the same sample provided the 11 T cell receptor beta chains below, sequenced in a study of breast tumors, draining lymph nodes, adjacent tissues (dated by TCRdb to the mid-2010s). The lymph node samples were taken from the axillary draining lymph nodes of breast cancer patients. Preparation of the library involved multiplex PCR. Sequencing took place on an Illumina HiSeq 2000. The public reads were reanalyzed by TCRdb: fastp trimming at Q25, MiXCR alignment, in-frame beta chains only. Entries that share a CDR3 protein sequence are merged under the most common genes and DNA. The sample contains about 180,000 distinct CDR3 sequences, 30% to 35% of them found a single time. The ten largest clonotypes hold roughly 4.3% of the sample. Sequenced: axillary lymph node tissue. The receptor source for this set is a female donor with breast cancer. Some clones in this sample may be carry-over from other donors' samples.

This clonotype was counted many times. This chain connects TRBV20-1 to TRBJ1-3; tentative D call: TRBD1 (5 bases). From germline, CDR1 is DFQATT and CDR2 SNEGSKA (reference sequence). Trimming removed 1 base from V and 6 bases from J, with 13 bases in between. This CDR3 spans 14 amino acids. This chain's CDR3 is CSARGPGGLNTIYF. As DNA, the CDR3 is TGCAGTGCTAGAGGACCCGGGGGGTTAAACACCATATATTTT.

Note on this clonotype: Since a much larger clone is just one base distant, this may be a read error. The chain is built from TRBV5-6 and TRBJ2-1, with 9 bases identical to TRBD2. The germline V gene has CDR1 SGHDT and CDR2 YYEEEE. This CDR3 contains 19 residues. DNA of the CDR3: TGTGCCAGCAGCATCATAGCGGGAGAGGCTCTAAATTCCTACGATGAGCAGTTCTTC. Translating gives CASSIIAGEALNSYDEQFF.

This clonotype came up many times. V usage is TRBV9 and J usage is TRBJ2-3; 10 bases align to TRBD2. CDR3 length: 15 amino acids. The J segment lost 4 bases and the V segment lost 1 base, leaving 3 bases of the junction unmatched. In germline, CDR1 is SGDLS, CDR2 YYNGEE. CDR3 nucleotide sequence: TGTGCCAGCAGCGTAATTACTAGCGGGGCAGATACGCAGTATTTT. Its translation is CASSVITSGADTQYF. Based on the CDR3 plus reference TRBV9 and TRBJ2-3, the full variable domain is DSGVTQTPKHLITATGQRVTLRCSPRSGDLSVYWYQQSLDQGLQFLIQYYNGEERAKGNILERFSAQQFPDLHSELNLSSLELGDSALYFCASSVITSGADTQYFGPGTRLTVL.

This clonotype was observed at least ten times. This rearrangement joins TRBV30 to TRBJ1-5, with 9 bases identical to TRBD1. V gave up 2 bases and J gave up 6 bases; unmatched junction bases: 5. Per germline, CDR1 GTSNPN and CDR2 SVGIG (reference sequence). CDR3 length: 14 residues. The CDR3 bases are TGTGCCTGGAGTAATGGGACAGGGCCTCAGCCCCAGCATTTT. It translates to CAWSNGTGPQPQHF.

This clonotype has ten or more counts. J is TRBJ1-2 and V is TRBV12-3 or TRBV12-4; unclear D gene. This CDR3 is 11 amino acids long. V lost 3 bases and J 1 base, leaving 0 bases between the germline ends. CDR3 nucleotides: TGTGCCAGCAGTTTTAACTATGGCTACACCTTC. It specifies CASSFNYGYTF.

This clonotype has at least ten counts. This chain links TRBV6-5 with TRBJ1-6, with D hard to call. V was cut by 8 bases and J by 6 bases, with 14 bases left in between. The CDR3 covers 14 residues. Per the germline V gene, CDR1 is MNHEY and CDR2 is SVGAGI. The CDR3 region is CASRWGPGNSPLHF. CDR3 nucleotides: TGTGCCAGCCGGTGGGGTCCGGGTAATTCACCCCTCCACTTT.

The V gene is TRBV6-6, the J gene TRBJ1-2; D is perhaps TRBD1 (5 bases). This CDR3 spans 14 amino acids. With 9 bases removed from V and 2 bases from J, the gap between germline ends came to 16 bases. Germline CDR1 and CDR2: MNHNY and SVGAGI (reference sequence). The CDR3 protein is CASSSGGINYGYTF. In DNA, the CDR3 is TGTGCCAGTTCTAGCGGGGGGATAAACTATGGCTACACCTTC.

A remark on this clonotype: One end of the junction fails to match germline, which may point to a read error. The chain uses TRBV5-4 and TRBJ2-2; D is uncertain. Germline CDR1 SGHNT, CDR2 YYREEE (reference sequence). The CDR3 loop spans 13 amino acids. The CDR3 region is CVSSLGLAGELFF. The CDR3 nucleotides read TGTGTCAGCAGCTTGGGTCTGGCCGGAGAGCTGTTTTTT.

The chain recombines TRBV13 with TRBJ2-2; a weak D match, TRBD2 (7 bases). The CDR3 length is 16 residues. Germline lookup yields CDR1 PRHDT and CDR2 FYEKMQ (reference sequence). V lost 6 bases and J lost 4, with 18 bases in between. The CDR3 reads CASRIRGGVSTGELFF. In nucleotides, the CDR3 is TGTGCCAGCAGAATAAGGGGGGGAGTTAGCACCGGGGAGCTGTTTTTT.

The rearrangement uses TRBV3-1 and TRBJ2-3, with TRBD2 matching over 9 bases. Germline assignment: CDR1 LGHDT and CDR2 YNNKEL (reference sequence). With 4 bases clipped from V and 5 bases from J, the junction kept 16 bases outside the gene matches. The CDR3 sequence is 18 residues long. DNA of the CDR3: TGTGCCAGCAGCCGGGGTAGTAGCGGGGGAGAGGGGGGAGATACGCAGTATTTT. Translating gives CASSRGSSGGEGGDTQYF.

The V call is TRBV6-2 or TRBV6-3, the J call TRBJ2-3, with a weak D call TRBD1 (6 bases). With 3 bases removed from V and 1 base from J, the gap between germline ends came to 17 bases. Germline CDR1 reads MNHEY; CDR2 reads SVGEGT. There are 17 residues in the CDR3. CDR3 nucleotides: TGTGCCAGCAGTTATCGAAGGACAGTCGGGCGCACAGATACGCAGTATTTT. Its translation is CASSYRRTVGRTDTQYF.